This T cell receptor (beta chain) came from a study of response to subunit inactivated influenza vaccine. The CDR3 is 16 amino acids. Germline loops: CDR1 SGHTA, CDR2 FQGNSA. V was clipped by 4 bases and J by 7 bases; unmatched bases: 10. TCRdb redid the calling of the RT-PCR reads with MiXCR, one entry per CDR3 protein. This table has a few hundred thousand distinct CDR3 sequences, about 14% appearing once. Details on this clonotype: Its antigen is currently unknown.

Study-level findings and limits: Authors proposed each seasonal influenza vaccination draws in few new T cells.

This TCR derives from a man aged 45-65 years who received an inactivated influenza vaccine. The rearrangement uses TRBV7-2 and TRBJ2-1, with TRBD1 identical over 10 bases. Sequenced here: PBMCs from blood, sampled roughly 13 days after vaccination. The CDR3 region is CASSSTGQGSGNEQFF. CDR3 coding DNA: TGTGCCAGCAGCTCCACGGGACAGGGGTCAGGAAATGAGCAGTTCTTC.